The rows below give T cell receptor beta chains drawn from one sample of a study of cytomegalovirus exposure and HLA in healthy donors. The data were produced by immunoSEQ multiplex PCR, yet TCRdb's version contains in-frame clones alone and is incomplete. The sample includes roughly 95,000 clones, roughly four fifths of them seen just once. The material sequenced was PBMCs. The origin of the receptors is a man aged 25 to 45 in good health and CMV-seropositive. Each CDR3 is given with its conserved first and last residue. D genes are given only for firm matches. The size field is filled for only some rows; it gives once, few, many or a size class.

TRBV2	.	TRBJ2-3	.	CASSDRVGATTDTQYF	TGTGCCAGCAGTGACAGGGTGGGGGCCACCACAGATACGCAGTATTTT
TRBV5-1	TRBD1	TRBJ1-2	.	CASSLPTGGYGYTF	TGCGCCAGCAGCTTGCCGACAGGGGGCTATGGCTACACCTTC
TRBV30	TRBD2	TRBJ2-7	few	CAWSRGGYEQYF	TGTGCCTGGAGTCGGGGGGGATACGAGCAGTACTTC
TRBV11-2	TRBD1	TRBJ2-7	.	CASSDWGTGGKGEQYF	TGTGCCAGCAGCGACTGGGGGACAGGGGGCAAGGGCGAGCAGTACTTC
TRBV28	.	TRBJ2-5	.	CASSLGLNLQETQYF	TGTGCCAGCAGTTTAGGGCTAAACCTTCAAGAGACCCAGTACTTC
TRBV30	.	TRBJ2-3	.	CAWREPWGLGDTQYF	TGTGCCTGGAGGGAGCCATGGGGGCTTGGAGATACGCAGTATTTT
TRBV11-2	.	TRBJ2-3	.	CASTPAETDTQYF	TGTGCCAGCACGCCGGCGGAAACAGATACGCAGTATTTT
TRBV9	.	TRBJ2-1	.	CASSVDSGSSYNEQFF	TGTGCCAGCAGCGTAGATAGCGGAAGCTCCTACAATGAGCAGTTCTTC
TRBV6-1	.	TRBJ1-5	.	CASSEYISGYSNQPQHF	TGTGCCAGCAGTGAATACATTTCGGGGTATAGCAATCAGCCCCAGCATTTT
TRBV20-1	.	TRBJ2-1	.	CSARLAQEQFF	TGCAGTGCTAGACTAGCCCAAGAGCAGTTCTTC
TRBV19	.	TRBJ2-4	.	CASRQDSWNIQYF	TGTGCCAGTCGACAGGACAGTTGGAACATTCAGTACTTC
TRBV10-2	.	TRBJ2-7	.	CASGGTPALYEQYF	TGCGCCAGTGGCGGGACGCCGGCACTCTACGAGCAGTACTTC
TRBV28	TRBD1	TRBJ1-2	.	CASSTGQALNYGYTF	TGTGCCAGCAGTACGGGACAGGCTTTAAACTATGGCTACACCTTC
TRBV19	.	TRBJ1-2	.	CASAGSKGDYGYTF	TGTGCCAGTGCGGGCTCTAAAGGAGACTATGGCTACACCTTC
TRBV10-2	TRBD1	TRBJ1-1	.	CASSRTGTEAFF	TGCGCCAGCAGTAGGACAGGAACTGAAGCTTTCTTT
TRBV5-1	TRBD2	TRBJ2-7	.	CASSRTGTSGPNYEQYF	TGCGCCAGCAGTCGGACGGGGACTAGCGGTCCCAACTACGAGCAGTACTTC
TRBV10-1	TRBD1	TRBJ1-1	few	CASTRTGDTEAFF	TGCGCCAGCACCAGGACAGGGGATACTGAAGCTTTCTTT
TRBV7-8	TRBD1	TRBJ2-7	.	CASSWGTGGLPYEQYF	TGTGCCAGCAGCTGGGGGACAGGGGGCCTCCCCTACGAGCAGTACTTC
TRBV28	TRBD2	TRBJ2-1	.	CASSEPGTTYNEQFF	TGTGCCAGCAGTGAACCCGGGACTACATACAATGAGCAGTTCTTC
TRBV29-1	TRBD1	TRBJ2-5	.	CSVEVLRTGGLQTQYF	TGCAGCGTTGAAGTCCTAAGGACAGGGGGCCTCCAGACCCAGTACTTC
TRBV6-1	.	TRBJ2-3	few	CASSVQSVADTQYF	TGTGCCAGCAGTGTTCAGTCTGTGGCAGATACGCAGTATTTT
TRBV5-1	TRBD2	TRBJ2-1	few	CASTAIAGASNEQFF	TGCGCCAGCACCGCCATAGCGGGAGCCAGCAATGAGCAGTTCTTC
TRBV6-1	.	TRBJ2-7	.	CASSSPGEQYF	TGTGCCAGCAGTTCCCCCGGCGAGCAGTACTTC
TRBV4-3	.	TRBJ2-3	.	CASSQDFVSTDTQYF	TGCGCCAGCAGCCAAGATTTCGTGAGCACAGATACGCAGTATTTT
TRBV13	.	TRBJ1-2	.	CASSLRVGYGYTF	TGTGCCAGCAGCCTCAGGGTGGGGTATGGCTACACCTTC
TRBV10-3	.	TRBJ1-1	few	CAISVDSLNTEAFF	TGTGCCATCAGTGTGGACAGCCTGAACACTGAAGCTTTCTTT
TRBV5-1	.	TRBJ2-7	.	CASSLRNGAAEQYF	TGCGCCAGCAGCTTGCGAAACGGCGCGGCCGAGCAGTACTTC
TRBV18	TRBD2	TRBJ2-3	.	CASSPLGTSGTTDTQYF	TGTGCCAGCTCACCACTAGGGACTAGCGGGACCACAGATACGCAGTATTTT
TRBV19	TRBD2	TRBJ2-7	.	CASSIRAGGGHEQYF	TGTGCCAGTAGTATAAGAGCGGGAGGCGGCCACGAGCAGTACTTC
TRBV4-1	.	TRBJ1-1	.	CASSQPPSGTEAFF	TGCGCCAGCAGCCAACCCCCCAGCGGGACTGAAGCTTTCTTT
TRBV27	.	TRBJ1-5	.	CASRLFSDYSNQPQHF	TGTGCCAGCAGATTATTCAGTGATTATAGCAATCAGCCCCAGCATTTT
TRBV5-1	.	TRBJ2-1	once	CASSQGQGLRNEQFF	TGCGCCAGCAGCCAGGGGCAGGGTTTACGCAATGAGCAGTTCTTC
TRBV6-5	TRBD1	TRBJ1-6	.	CASSWGWTGDSPLHF	TGTGCCAGCAGTTGGGGTTGGACAGGGGATTCACCCCTCCACTTT
TRBV15	TRBD2	TRBJ2-7	.	CATSGLAESSYEQYF	TGTGCCACCAGCGGCCTAGCGGAGAGCTCCTACGAGCAGTACTTC
TRBV5-1	TRBD2	TRBJ2-3	.	CASELSGSRADTQYF	TGCGCCAGCGAATTAAGCGGGAGTCGGGCAGATACGCAGTATTTT
TRBV5-4	.	TRBJ2-5	.	CASSLFPETQYF	TGTGCCAGCAGCTTGTTTCCGGAGACCCAGTACTTC
TRBV4-2	.	TRBJ2-7	.	CASSQVRGGIGEQYF	TGTGCCAGCAGCCAAGTAAGGGGGGGGATCGGCGAGCAGTACTTC
TRBV20-1	.	TRBJ1-2	few	CSARREGYTF	TGCAGTGCTAGGCGGGAGGGCTACACCTTC
TRBV5-4	TRBD1	TRBJ1-1	.	CASSPGQGNTEAFF	TGTGCCAGCAGCCCGGGACAGGGTAACACTGAAGCTTTCTTT
TRBV7-8	.	TRBJ2-2	.	CASSPLVGGTGELFF	TGTGCCAGCAGCCCCCTTGTAGGGGGCACCGGGGAGCTGTTTTTT
TRBV21-1	.	TRBJ1-1	.	CASSKVTGTEAFF	TGTGCCAGCAGCAAAGTGACCGGGACTGAAGCTTTCTTT
TRBV6-1	TRBD1	TRBJ1-5	.	CASSRDRLQPQHF	TGTGCCAGCAGTAGGGACAGGCTTCAGCCCCAGCATTTT
TRBV5-1	.	TRBJ2-3	once	CASSLVGASTDTQYF	TGCGCCAGCAGCTTGGTAGGGGCTAGCACAGATACGCAGTATTTT
TRBV27	.	TRBJ1-2	.	CASSFDPTGGYTF	TGTGCCAGCAGTTTTGACCCGACTGGCGGCTACACCTTC
TRBV2	.	TRBJ1-2	.	CASSEQVGYTF	TGTGCCAGCAGTGAACAGGTTGGCTACACCTTC
TRBV29-1	TRBD2	TRBJ2-7	.	CSVFGAGAFNEQYF	TGCAGCGTTTTCGGAGCGGGAGCTTTTAACGAGCAGTACTTC
TRBV28	.	TRBJ1-2	.	CASSPGGEVNGYTF	TGTGCCAGCAGTCCGGGGGGGGAGGTGAATGGCTACACCTTC
TRBV27	TRBD2	TRBJ2-1	.	CASSLWRETPHEQFF	TGTGCCAGCAGTTTATGGCGGGAGACTCCCCATGAGCAGTTCTTC
TRBV6-5	.	TRBJ2-5	once	CASSQTRGGTQYF	TGTGCCAGCAGCCAGACTCGAGGAGGGACCCAGTACTTC
TRBV30	TRBD1	TRBJ2-3	once	CAWTTGGGADTQYF	TGTGCCTGGACGACAGGGGGCGGCGCAGATACGCAGTATTTT
TRBV4-1	TRBD2	TRBJ2-1	.	CASSQGEGLAGATTSSYNEQFF	TGCGCCAGCAGCCAAGGCGAGGGACTAGCGGGAGCAACGACCAGCTCCTACAATGAGCAGTTCTTC